The 21 T cell receptor beta chains listed next were all sequenced from one sample in a study of T-cell reconstitution after alpha-beta-depleted transplantation in children. A TCRbeta library incorporating unique molecular identifiers was prepared. MiXCR, applied by TCRdb to the PCR reads, yields one record per CDR3 protein. The table has about 980,000 distinct CDR3 sequences, around 30% seen once. The specimen comprised PBMCs, mostly from graft donor cells, sampled 360 days after TCRalphabeta/CD19-depleted stem cell transplant. These receptors were obtained from a boy in the first two years of life who had a stem cell transplant for SCID, so the T cells may come from the graft donor.

This chain links TRBV5-1 with TRBJ2-1, with D hard to call. The CDR3 is 13 residues long. V was pared by 0 bases and J by 10 bases, with 11 bases between. CDR1 SGHRS and CDR2 YFSETQ come from the germline V gene. The CDR3 sequence: CASSLVLGKEQFF. CDR3 DNA: TGCGCCAGCAGCTTGGTTTTGGGGAAGGAGCAGTTCTTC.

This clonotype occurred a few times. The rearrangement joins TRBV6-2 or TRBV6-3 to TRBJ1-4; D is ambiguous. The V end was cut by 4 bases, the J end by 6 bases, with 3 bases between. CDR3 length: 11 residues. Germline CDR1 and CDR2: MNHEY and SVGEGT. The CDR3 DNA reads as TGTGCCAGCAGTTCGGATGAAAAACTGTTTTTT. It specifies CASSSDEKLFF.

This clonotype was counted a few times. The genes are TRBV6-5 and TRBJ2-2; D ambiguous. The CDR3 is 15 amino acids. CDR1 is MNHEY, CDR2 SVGAGI, per germline. The germline V and J ends were trimmed by 4 bases and 0 bases, with 9 bases remaining between them. The CDR3 nucleotides read TGTGCCAGCAGTTCTGGCATACCGAACACCGGGGAGCTGTTTTTT. This encodes CASSSGIPNTGELFF.

In its sample, this clonotype was seen a few times. The chain couples TRBV5-1 to TRBJ1-4, with D unresolved. V gave up 4 bases and J gave up 9 bases, with 19 bases separating them. Germline V gene sequence: CDR1 SGHRS, CDR2 YFSETQ. CDR3 length equals 15 residues. CDR3 sequence: CASSRMSVGDQKLFF. The DNA of the CDR3 is TGCGCCAGCAGCCGGATGTCGGTAGGAGATCAAAAACTGTTTTTT.

This clonotype turned up a few times. The V call is TRBV12-3 or TRBV12-4, the J call TRBJ1-6; D gene unclear. This CDR3 has 16 residues. Trimming stripped 1 base from V and 0 bases from J, with 7 bases between. The CDR3 coding sequence is TGTGCCAGCAGTTTAGGAGGGTTCTCCTATAATTCACCCCTCCACTTT. Translating it yields CASSLGGFSYNSPLHF.

The chain is built from TRBV7-6 and TRBJ1-1; 10 positions match TRBD1. Germline V lookup: CDR1 SGHVS, CDR2 FNYEAQ. Germline trimming cut 2 bases from V and 0 bases from J; bases unmatched to any gene: 9. The CDR3 consists of 18 residues. CDR3 region: CASSLPGQGKAMNTEAFF. The CDR3 region has the DNA TGTGCCAGCAGCTTACCGGGACAGGGGAAGGCTATGAACACTGAAGCTTTCTTT.

This clonotype has just a few counts. J is TRBJ1-1 and V is TRBV6-5; D gene ambiguous. The V gene's germline CDR1 is MNHEY and CDR2 SVGAGI. This CDR3 has 14 amino acids. V lost 0 bases and J 5 bases, leaving 10 bases between the germline ends. This CDR3 reads CASSYSKGWTEAFF. In DNA, the CDR3 is TGTGCCAGCAGTTACTCGAAAGGGTGGACTGAAGCTTTCTTT.

V usage is TRBV9 and J usage is TRBJ2-6; 12 nucleotides line up with TRBD1. The CDR3 is 19 residues long. With 3 bases clipped from V and 2 bases from J, the junction kept 9 bases outside the gene matches. Germline CDR1 SGDLS, CDR2 YYNGEE. The CDR3 nucleotides read TGTGCCAGCAGCGGTTTCCGGGACAGGGGGCTCACTGGGGCCAACGTCCTGACTTTC. Translated: CASSGFRDRGLTGANVLTF.

This clonotype was observed a few times. Compared with germline, one end of the junction differs, possibly owing to a read error. This chain links TRBV27 with TRBJ2-3; D is possibly TRBD1 (5 bases). In germline, CDR1 is MNHEY, CDR2 SMNVEV (reference sequence). This CDR3 region has 16 residues. CDR3 in amino acids: CASSPSGGHFTHTQYF. DNA for the CDR3: TGTGCCAGCAGTCCGAGTGGCGGACACTTCACACATACGCAGTATTTT.

The chain uses TRBV9 and TRBJ2-2; 11 bases agree with TRBD2. CDR1 is SGDLS, CDR2 YYNGEE, per germline. The V segment lost 5 bases and the J segment 6 bases; nucleotides outside the gene matches: 6. The CDR3 runs 15 residues. The CDR3: CASSYSGGAAGELFF. For the CDR3, the DNA is TGTGCCAGCAGTTATAGCGGGGGGGCTGCCGGGGAGCTGTTTTTT.

The chain carries TRBV5-6 and TRBJ1-6, with D maybe TRBD1 (5 bases). Germline V lookup: CDR1 SGHDT, CDR2 YYEEEE. V lost 3 bases and J 10 bases, leaving 14 bases between the germline ends. The CDR3 has 14 residues. DNA for the CDR3: TGTGCCAGCAGCTCGGGACCTCTTGGGTCACCCCTCCACTTT. Its protein is CASSSGPLGSPLHF. Full variable domain (outside the CDR3, taken from reference TRBV5-6 and TRBJ1-6): DAGVTQSPTHLIKTRGQQVTLRCSPKSGHDTVSWYQQALGQGPQFIFQYYEEEERQRGNFPDRFSGHQFPNYSSELNVNALLLGDSALYLCASSSGPLGSPLHFGNGTRLTVT.

This clonotype was detected only a few times. The V call is TRBV7-9, the J call TRBJ1-1; 9 bases are a match to TRBD1. Trimming cost V 4 bases and J 3 bases; bases outside gene matches: 9. Germline CDR1 is SEHNR and CDR2 is FQNEAQ (reference sequence). The length of the CDR3 is 16 residues. The CDR3 reads CASSSTPGQGDTEAFF. CDR3 DNA: TGTGCCAGCAGCTCAACGCCGGGACAGGGAGACACTGAAGCTTTCTTT.

The rearrangement uses TRBV7-2 and TRBJ2-3, with TRBD2 identical over 12 bases. Trimming took 5 bases from V and 6 from J; bases not matched to a gene: 3. The CDR3 runs 14 residues. Germline V gives CDR1 SGHTA, CDR2 FQGNSA. The CDR3 nucleotides read TGTGCCAGCAGCGCCGGGACTAGCGGGGATACGCAGTATTTT. This codes for CASSAGTSGDTQYF.

The chain employs TRBV7-7 and TRBJ2-1; TRBD1 matches at 11 bases. Trimming cost V 6 bases and J 9 bases; bases outside gene matches: 16. This CDR3 spans 17 amino acids. Per the germline V gene, CDR1 is SSHAT and CDR2 is FNYEAQ (reference sequence). This CDR3 is CASSAGSARDRGIEQFF. DNA for the CDR3: TGTGCCAGCAGTGCCGGCTCGGCCCGGGACAGGGGGATTGAGCAGTTCTTC.

This clonotype was recorded a few times. The germline gene is not matched at one end of the junction; a read error may be the cause. The CDR3 region has the DNA TGCAGTGCTAAAACGATGAACCCTGAAGCTTTCTTT. Translation gives CSAKTMNPEAFF. The J gene is TRBJ1-1, the V gene TRBV20-1; D remains unclear. The V gene's germline CDR1 is DFQATT and CDR2 SNEGSKA (reference sequence). This CDR3 has 12 residues.

The rearrangement joins TRBV5-1 to TRBJ2-1; 7 bases are a match to TRBD1. This CDR3 has 17 residues. Per the germline V gene, CDR1 is SGHRS and CDR2 is YFSETQ. After removal of 0 bases from V and 3 bases from J, the junction contained 9 bases not matched to a gene. CDR3 nucleotide sequence: TGCGCCAGCAGCTTGGGTGGATCGGGACAGTACTACAATGAGCAGTTCTTC. The encoded protein is CASSLGGSGQYYNEQFF.

Worth noting for this clonotype: One end of the junction varies from germline; a read error may be responsible. The genes are TRBV20-1 and TRBJ1-1; D not certain. CDR1 and CDR2 (germline): DFQATT, SNEGSKA (reference sequence). The CDR3 loop spans 13 amino acids. DNA of the CDR3: TGCAGTGCTGGAGGGTTTGTGAACGCTGAAGCTTTCTTT. Translated: CSAGGFVNAEAFF.

This sequence joins TRBV11-2 and TRBJ2-7, with TRBD2 identical over 8 bases. V gave up 0 bases and J gave up 1 base; unmatched junction bases: 5. From germline, CDR1 is SGHAT and CDR2 FQNNGV. The CDR3 length is 16 residues. The chain's CDR3 is CASSLERGAGSYEQYF. In nucleotides, the CDR3 is TGTGCCAGCAGCTTAGAGCGGGGGGCCGGATCCTACGAGCAGTACTTC.

This chain joins TRBV25-1 and TRBJ2-7; D assignment may be TRBD1 or TRBD2 (5 bases each). Trimming pared 1 base from V and 0 bases from J, leaving 13 bases between. The CDR3 length is 16 residues. Germline V gene sequence: CDR1 MGHDK, CDR2 SYGVNS. As DNA, the CDR3 is TGTGCCAGCAGTGAATTGGCGTGGGACGCCTCCTACGAGCAGTACTTC. Residues: CASSELAWDASYEQYF.

V is TRBV12-3 or TRBV12-4 and J is TRBJ2-5; D possibly corresponds to TRBD2 (5 bases). Trimming removed 6 bases at V and 5 bases at J, with 19 bases between. The CDR3 sequence is 15 residues long. DNA for the CDR3: TGTGCCAGCAGCTCTCCCTCCGGGGAGTGGGAGACCCAGTACTTC. Protein product: CASSSPSGEWETQYF.

This sequence joins TRBV4-3 and TRBJ1-6; D gene unclear. CDR3 length: 16 residues. Trimming pared 4 bases from V and 7 bases from J, leaving 17 bases between. The germline gives CDR1 LGHNA, CDR2 YSLEER. DNA for the CDR3: TGCGCCAGCAGCCTACAAGCCCGGAGCGGCAATTCACCCCTCCACTTT. It translates to CASSLQARSGNSPLHF.